This entry lists 10 T cell receptor beta chains sequenced from one sample in a study of T cell responses to AZD1222 COVID-19 vaccine. TCRdb's table, derived via immunoSEQ multiplex PCR, lists solely in-frame clones and lacks some. The data show fewer than 150,000 clones, 80% to 90% seen once. The source material was peripheral blood, sampled on day 0 of AZD1222 vaccination. All receptors derive from an adult in good health.

The gene calls are TRBV29-1 and TRBJ2-3, with D possibly matching TRBD1 (6 bases). V lost 7 bases and J 3 bases, leaving 17 bases between the germline ends. CDR3 length equals 14 residues. The germline V gene has CDR1 SQVTM and CDR2 ANQGSEA. In DNA, the CDR3 is TGCAGCGCAGAACAGGGAAGGAGTACAGATACGCAGTATTTT. Its protein is CSAEQGRSTDTQYF.

The chain carries TRBV19 and TRBJ1-1; 9 positions match TRBD1. V was clipped by 5 bases and J by 5 bases; unmatched bases: 9. The CDR3 contains 15 residues. CDR1 is LNHDA, CDR2 SQIVND, per germline (reference sequence). The CDR3 loop is CASSAGTGRGTEAFF. DNA of the CDR3: TGTGCCAGTAGTGCTGGGACAGGGAGGGGGACTGAAGCTTTCTTT.

J is TRBJ1-1 and V is TRBV7-9; D not resolved. This CDR3 spans 11 amino acids. The V end lost 1 base, the J end lost 7 bases, and 4 bases lay between the germline ends. CDR1 is SEHNR and CDR2 is FQNEAQ in the germline V gene (reference sequence). CDR3 bases: TGTGCCAGCAGCTTAGAGAGTGAAGCTTTCTTT. This translates into CASSLESEAFF.

This clone has just a few counts. The chain is built from TRBV20-1 and TRBJ2-5, with D hard to call. Trimming took 6 bases from V and 5 from J, leaving 10 bases between them. Germline V gene data show CDR1 as DFQATT and CDR2 as SNEGSKA (reference sequence). The CDR3 sequence is 11 residues long. CDR3 sequence (DNA): TGCAGTGCCCCCGGGTGGGAGACCCAGTACTTC. This translates into CSAPGWETQYF.

The chain recombines TRBV7-2 with TRBJ1-4; D is unclear. Trimming took off 1 base at V and 11 bases at J, with 17 bases between the two ends. From germline, CDR1 is SGHTA and CDR2 FQGNSA. There are 15 residues in the CDR3. CDR3 nucleotides: TGTGCCAGCAGCTTAGATCGGAGCACCTTCGAGAAACTGTTTTTT. The encoded protein is CASSLDRSTFEKLFF.

The gene calls are TRBV27 and TRBJ1-5; D might be TRBD1 (5 bases). Germline values: CDR1 MNHEY, CDR2 SMNVEV (reference sequence). V shed 11 bases and J shed 8 bases, with 19 bases lying between them. This CDR3 region has 13 residues. The CDR3 region is CASAGGGREPQHF. The CDR3 nucleotides read TGTGCCTCCGCAGGTGGGGGACGGGAGCCCCAGCATTTT.

This chain joins TRBV25-1 and TRBJ1-2; maybe TRBD1 (5 bases). This CDR3 comprises 14 residues. V was shortened by 2 bases and J by 4 bases, with 11 bases between the two germline ends. Germline lookup yields CDR1 MGHDK and CDR2 SYGVNS. The CDR3 loop reads CASSEIGGGYGYTF. For the CDR3, the DNA is TGTGCCAGCAGTGAAATTGGGGGGGGCTATGGCTACACCTTC.

This sequence joins TRBV2 and TRBJ1-1; D gene ambiguous. The germline V gene encodes CDR1 SNHLY and CDR2 FYNNEI. The CDR3 runs to 11 residues. Trimming took 7 bases from V and 7 from J, leaving 10 bases between them. CDR3 residues: CASMGSNEAFF. DNA for the CDR3: TGTGCCAGCATGGGGTCCAATGAAGCTTTCTTT. Full variable domain (outside the CDR3, taken from reference TRBV2 and TRBJ1-1): EPEVTQTPSHQVTQMGQEVILRCVPISNHLYFYWYRQILGQKVEFLVSFYNNEISEKSEIFDDQFSVERPDGSNFTLKIRSTKLEDSAMYFCASMGSNEAFFGQGTRLTVV.

The genes are TRBV7-3 and TRBJ1-1; D is unclear. The CDR3 length is 14 residues. Between the trimmed V and J ends, which lost 3 bases and 1 base, there was a span of 9 bases. The V gene's germline CDR1 is SGHTA and CDR2 FQGTGA. The CDR3 DNA reads TGTGCCAGCAGCTTGGGCACCGGGAACACTGAAGCTTTCTTT. This gives the protein CASSLGTGNTEAFF. The whole variable domain, filled in from reference TRBV7-3 and TRBJ1-1, reads GAGVSQTPSNKVTEKGKYVELRCDPISGHTALYWYRQSLGQGPEFLIYFQGTGAADDSGLPNDRFFAVRPEGSVSTLKIQRTERGDSAVYLCASSLGTGNTEAFFGQGTRLTVV.

The chain links TRBV6-2 or TRBV6-3 to TRBJ2-1; 14 bases are shared with TRBD2. J was trimmed by 6 bases and V by 4 bases; bases with no gene match: 8. The CDR3 is made up of 17 amino acids. Germline V gene lookup returns CDR1 MNHEY and CDR2 SVGEGT. CDR3: CASSSRMGLAGVNEQFF. The CDR3 bases are TGTGCCAGCAGTTCGAGGATGGGACTAGCGGGAGTCAATGAGCAGTTCTTC.